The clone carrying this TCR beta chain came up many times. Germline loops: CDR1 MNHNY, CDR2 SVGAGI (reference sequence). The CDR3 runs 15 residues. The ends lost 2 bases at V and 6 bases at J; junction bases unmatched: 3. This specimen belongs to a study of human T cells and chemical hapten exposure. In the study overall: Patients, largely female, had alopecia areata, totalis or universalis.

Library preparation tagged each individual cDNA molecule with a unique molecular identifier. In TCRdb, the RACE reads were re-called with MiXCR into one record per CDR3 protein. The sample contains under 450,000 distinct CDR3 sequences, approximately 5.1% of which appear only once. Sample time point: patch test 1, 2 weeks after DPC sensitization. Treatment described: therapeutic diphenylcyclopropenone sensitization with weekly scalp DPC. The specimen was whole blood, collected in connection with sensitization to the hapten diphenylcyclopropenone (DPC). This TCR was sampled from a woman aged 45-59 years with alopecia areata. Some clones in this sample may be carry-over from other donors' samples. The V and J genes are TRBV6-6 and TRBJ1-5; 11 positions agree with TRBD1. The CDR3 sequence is CASSYGQGAFQPQHF. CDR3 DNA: TGTGCCAGCAGTTACGGACAGGGGGCTTTTCAGCCCCAGCATTTT.